This TCR beta chain emerged from a study of blood T cells in healthy people across ages. The CDR3 is 13 amino acids. Germline loops: CDR1 SGHAT, CDR2 FQNNGV. Trimming removed 5 bases at V and 3 bases at J, with 11 bases between. Donors were systemically healthy Caucasian individuals from Russia aged about 6 to 100 years. A second PCR, run for roughly 7 to 12 cycles, used a sample-barcoded 5' primer plus a J-beta primer mix. TCRdb passed the 5' RACE reads through MiXCR, listing each CDR3 protein once. Of around 650,000 distinct CDR3 sequences listed, about 32% are singletons. Source material: blood. This sequence was found in a woman aged 80 or over in good health. The genes are TRBV11-2 and TRBJ2-7; weak D call: TRBD2 (5 bases). CDR3 in amino acids: CASSLTRGYEQYF. The CDR3 region has the DNA TGTGCCAGCAGCCTGACACGGGGCTACGAGCAGTACTTC.